This TCR beta chain came from a study of CD8+ T cells in alopecia areata. Study-level points and caveats: Relative to normal scalp, lesional scalp, especially alopecia totalis/universalis, showed higher clonality.

Sequencing used cDNA as its template, made by extracting RNA and reverse transcribing it. Profiled with immunoSEQ multiplex PCR; TCRdb holds only in-frame clones, not every one. The sample comprises about 150,000 clones, approximately 45% of which are singletons, and over 5.5% rests with the top ten. Lesional scalp punch biopsies and peripheral blood were collected from alopecia areata patients. Details on this clone: What it recognizes is unknown.

Germline V gives CDR1 MDHEN, CDR2 SYDVKM. J was trimmed by 1 base and V by 7 bases; bases with no gene match: 4. This CDR3 has 14 amino acids. The rearrangement uses TRBV28 and TRBJ2-3; TRBD2 aligns across 8 bases. The TCR was taken from a human donor with alopecia areata. Sequenced material: CD4+ T cells sorted from blood. CDR3 residues: CASILSGGTDTQYF. The CDR3 nucleotides read TGTGCCAGCATCCTTAGCGGGGGCACAGATACGCAGTATTTT. Complete variable domain (other parts from reference TRBV28 and TRBJ2-3): DVKVTQSSRYLVKRTGEKVFLECVQDMDHENMFWYRQDPGLGLRLIYFSYDVKMKEKGDIPEGYSVSREKKERFSLILESASTNQTSMYLCASILSGGTDTQYFGPGTRLTVL.